The 14 T cell receptor beta chains below come from one sample, sequenced in a study of T cell changes during pregnancy in multiple sclerosis (dated by TCRdb to the late 2010s). Preparation of the library involved the immunoSEQ multiplex PCR assay. The table comes from immuneACCESS by way of TCRdb, which keeps in-frame sequences with V and J called. Part of the clones is missing from these tables; in studies checked, under half for an unresolved V gene and the rest for unknown reasons. This sample lists over 85,000 clones; approximately 90% were detected once. About 0.75% of the sample rests with the top ten. The sample consisted of peripheral blood, taken in the second trimester of pregnancy. The receptors come from a female donor in good health, enrolled as a control in a pregnancy study.

V gene TRBV6-1 combines with J gene TRBJ1-2, with a possible D match to TRBD1 (5 bases). Germline assignment: CDR1 MNHNS and CDR2 SASEGT. V dropped 8 bases and J dropped 8 bases, with 18 bases sitting between them. The CDR3 runs 13 residues. The CDR3 region is CASHEGIAGGYTF. The CDR3 coding sequence is TGTGCCAGCCATGAGGGGATAGCGGGGGGCTACACCTTC.

This clone was counted once. V gene TRBV5-6 combines with J gene TRBJ1-5; 8 nucleotides line up with TRBD1. CDR1 and CDR2 (germline): SGHDT, YYEEEE. The V segment lost 4 bases and the J segment 6 bases; nucleotides outside the gene matches: 9. The length of the CDR3 is 15 residues. CDR3: CASSGRDRTIQPQHF. CDR3 coding DNA: TGTGCCAGCAGCGGGCGGGACAGGACTATTCAGCCCCAGCATTTT.

The chain links TRBV7-2 to TRBJ2-4; TRBD2 agrees at 16 bases. Germline loops: CDR1 SGHTA, CDR2 FQGNSA. This CDR3 is 17 amino acids long. V gave up 2 bases and J gave up 8 bases; unmatched junction bases: 6. The CDR3 DNA reads TGTGCCAGCAGCTTAAGGGGACTAGCGGGAGGGTCGGACATTCAGTACTTC. Translating it yields CASSLRGLAGGSDIQYF.

The rearrangement joins TRBV4-2 to TRBJ2-3, with D hard to call. The germline V gene has CDR1 LGHNA and CDR2 YNFKEQ. The CDR3 has 15 residues. The V gene lost 0 bases and the J gene lost 0 bases, with 7 bases spanning the gap. This CDR3 is CASSQDYGSTDTQYF. CDR3 DNA: TGTGCCAGCAGCCAAGATTACGGGAGCACAGATACGCAGTATTTT.

This chain connects TRBV7-2 to TRBJ1-1, with 9 bases aligning to TRBD1. J gave up 5 bases and V 5 bases, and 6 bases lay outside the gene matches. The CDR3 covers 14 residues. CDR1 and CDR2 (germline): SGHTA, FQGNSA. The CDR3 bases are TGTGCCAGCAGCCCGCGGACAGGGGAGACTGAAGCTTTCTTT. Its protein product is CASSPRTGETEAFF.

This chain joins TRBV5-1 and TRBJ2-1, with TRBD2 identical over 12 bases. V lost 3 bases and J lost 4; bases outside the gene matches: 5. The length of the CDR3 is 16 residues. Looked up from germline, CDR1 is SGHRS and CDR2 is YFSETQ. CDR3 sequence (DNA): TGCGCCAGCAGCTCCGGACTAGCGGGGACTTACAATGAGCAGTTCTTC. This gives the protein CASSSGLAGTYNEQFF.

The chain recombines TRBV9 with TRBJ2-7, with D perhaps matching TRBD2 (6 bases). V shed 1 base and J shed 5 bases, with 13 bases lying between them. The CDR3 consists of 14 residues. Germline V CDR1 and CDR2: SGDLS, YYNGEE. The CDR3 protein is CASSVWGVGDEQYF. The CDR3 DNA follows: TGTGCCAGCAGCGTATGGGGGGTCGGGGACGAGCAGTACTTC.

The rearrangement uses TRBV2 and TRBJ2-7; D not resolved. CDR1 is SNHLY, CDR2 FYNNEI, per germline. This CDR3 is built from 15 residues. V was shortened by 1 base and J by 0 bases, with 10 bases between the two germline ends. The CDR3 DNA reads as TGTGCCAGCAGTGAAGGGGCGTCATTCTCCTACGAGCAGTACTTC. Encoded protein: CASSEGASFSYEQYF.

The gene calls are TRBV7-2 and TRBJ1-2; the match to TRBD1 covers 11 bases. The length of the CDR3 is 17 residues. Germline-derived CDR1 and CDR2 are SGHTA and FQGNSA. V was clipped by 3 bases and J by 5 bases; unmatched bases: 11. The CDR3 sequence is CASSFSSGTGGRYGYTF. DNA for the CDR3: TGTGCCAGCAGCTTTAGCTCCGGGACAGGGGGAAGGTATGGCTACACCTTC.

The V and J genes are TRBV19 and TRBJ1-3; 8 nucleotides match TRBD1. CDR1 and CDR2 (germline): LNHDA, SQIVND (reference sequence). V was clipped by 5 bases and J by 3 bases; unmatched bases: 6. The CDR3 is made up of 15 amino acids. Here the CDR3 DNA reads TGTGCCAGTAGTGCCGACAGGGGCGGTGGAAACACCATATATTTT. It specifies CASSADRGGGNTIYF.

The chain joins TRBV30 to TRBJ2-3; perhaps TRBD2 as D (5 bases). The CDR3 is 15 residues long. Germline loops: CDR1 GTSNPN, CDR2 SVGIG (reference sequence). Deletions cut 0 bases from V and 4 bases from J, with 14 bases between. CDR3 loop: CAWSVPEVRADTQYF. CDR3 DNA: TGTGCCTGGAGTGTACCGGAGGTTAGGGCAGATACGCAGTATTTT.

The rearrangement links TRBV25-1 to TRBJ1-1; no clear D. Per germline, CDR1 MGHDK and CDR2 SYGVNS. CDR3 size: 17 residues. V was cut by 0 bases and J by 10 bases, with 24 bases left in between. CDR3 nucleotide sequence: TGTGCCAGCAGTGAATATCCCGGATCATCCGCCTACCGGGGAGCTTTCTTT. Amino acids: CASSEYPGSSAYRGAFF.

The rearrangement links TRBV6-5 to TRBJ1-5; the match to TRBD1 covers 7 bases. Trimming at V came to 0 bases and at J to 5 bases, leaving 1 base not matched to a gene. Germline loops: CDR1 MNHEY, CDR2 SVGAGI. The CDR3 runs to 14 residues. CDR3 nucleotide sequence: TGTGCCAGCAGTTACTCCAGGGGGGATCAGCCCCAGCATTTT. It codes for CASSYSRGDQPQHF.

J is TRBJ2-7 and V is TRBV10-2, with 9 bases identical to TRBD2. The germline V gene encodes CDR1 WSHSY and CDR2 SAAADI. The CDR3 spans 16 residues. Trimming took 4 bases from V and 7 from J; bases not matched to a gene: 14. The CDR3, as DNA: TGCGCCAGCAGTGGACCTGGCTCTAGCGGGATGGGAGAGCAGTACTTC. The encoded protein is CASSGPGSSGMGEQYF.